These 23 T cell receptor beta chains originate from one sample sequenced in a study of T cells in Graves' hyperthyroidism and ophthalmopathy. The CDR3 regions of TCR beta were amplified from RNA transcripts. Using the HTBI primer set, a first-round RT-PCR was run on the TCR CDR3. TCRdb re-called the multiplex PCR reads through MiXCR, storing one row per CDR3 protein. In the table there are fewer than 350,000 distinct CDR3 sequences, roughly 15% of which are singletons. Input material: blood. Receptors were obtained from a woman aged 50 to 60 with Graves' hyperthyroidism that later progressed to Graves' ophthalmopathy.

This clonotype was observed at least ten times. This chain uses TRBV10-3 with TRBJ2-7, with 13 bases fitting TRBD2. The CDR3 consists of 15 residues. The trim removed 7 bases at V and 6 bases at J, leaving 9 bases unmatched. CDR1 is ENHRY and CDR2 is SYGVKD in the germline V gene. Written as DNA, the CDR3 is TGTGCCATCACCCCCGGACTAGCGGGAGAGGGCGAGCAGTACTTC. Encoded protein: CAITPGLAGEGEQYF.

This clonotype has a count of ten or more. CDR3 region: CASSLGALRIPTEAFF. The CDR3 coding sequence is TGCGCCAGCAGCTTGGGAGCTCTGCGGATCCCCACTGAAGCTTTCTTT. The V gene is TRBV5-1, the J gene TRBJ1-1; D is unclear. Germline assignment: CDR1 SGHRS and CDR2 YFSETQ. The CDR3 runs 16 residues. Trimming pared 0 bases from V and 4 bases from J, leaving 16 bases between. The entire variable domain, with the rest obtained from reference TRBV5-1 and TRBJ1-1, is as follows: KAGVTQTPRYLIKTRGQQVTLSCSPISGHRSVSWYQQTPGQGLQFLFEYFSETQRNKGNFPGRFSGRQFSNSRSEMNVSTLELGDSALYLCASSLGALRIPTEAFFGQGTRLTVV.

This clonotype was seen ten or more times. The chain joins TRBV13 to TRBJ2-1; 7 bases align to TRBD1. CDR1 PRHDT and CDR2 FYEKMQ come from the germline V gene (reference sequence). V was clipped by 5 bases and J by 0 bases; unmatched bases: 13. The CDR3 spans 18 residues. CDR3: CASSPRTGTRSSYNEQFF. The CDR3, as DNA: TGTGCCAGCAGCCCACGGACAGGCACGCGAAGCTCCTACAATGAGCAGTTCTTC.

This clonotype was counted many times. CDR3 in amino acids: CATDRDSNQPQHF. CDR3 DNA sequence: TGTGCCACCGACAGGGATAGCAATCAGCCCCAGCATTTT. The rearrangement uses TRBV28 and TRBJ1-5; 7 bases line up with TRBD1. CDR3 length: 13 residues. Per germline, CDR1 MDHEN and CDR2 SYDVKM. V trimming: 10 bases; J trimming: 0 bases; junction bases outside the gene matches: 3.

This clonotype showed up many times. This chain joins TRBV11-2 and TRBJ2-2; tentatively, D is TRBD2 (5 bases). The germline V gene has CDR1 SGHAT and CDR2 FQNNGV. V shed 2 bases and J shed 7 bases, with 11 bases lying between them. There are 14 residues in the CDR3. CDR3 DNA sequence: TGTGCCAGCAGCTTAATGGCTAGCAGCGGGGAGCTGTTTTTT. Protein: CASSLMASSGELFF. Looking up the rest from reference TRBV11-2 and TRBJ2-2 gives the full variable domain: EAGVAQSPRYKIIEKRQSVAFWCNPISGHATLYWYQQILGQGPKLLIQFQNNGVVDDSQLPKDRFSAERLKGVDSTLKIQPAKLEDSAVYLCASSLMASSGELFFGEGSRLTVL.

This clonotype came up many times. This chain uses TRBV6-5 with TRBJ2-1, with 8 bases lining up with TRBD2. V shed 2 bases and J 6 bases; nucleotides not matched to a gene: 9. The germline V gene has CDR1 MNHEY and CDR2 SVGAGI. The CDR3 is 16 residues long. The CDR3 coding sequence is TGTGCCAGCAGTTACCCCGAGCGGGAGTCACCCAATGAGCAGTTCTTC. The encoded protein is CASSYPERESPNEQFF.

This clonotype was detected a few times. This chain links TRBV20-1 with TRBJ1-2; 10 bases align to TRBD1. J gave up 4 bases and V 1 base, and 15 bases lay outside the gene matches. There are 18 residues in the CDR3. Germline V gene sequence: CDR1 DFQATT, CDR2 SNEGSKA (reference sequence). The CDR3 DNA reads TGCAGTGCTAGAGGACAGGGGGCGCTAAGAATGTCGCTCTATGGCTACACCTTC. Amino acids: CSARGQGALRMSLYGYTF.

Turning to this clonotype: Given a much more abundant clone one base away, this may be a read error. V usage is TRBV12-3 or TRBV12-4 and J usage is TRBJ2-1; 8 positions agree with TRBD2. With V trimmed by 5 bases and J by 10 bases, 10 bases remained unmatched. The CDR3 consists of 14 residues. The CDR3 sequence is CASSPMSGRSEQFF. CDR3 nucleotide sequence: TGTGCCAGCAGTCCCATGAGCGGGAGAAGCGAGCAGTTCTTC.

CDR3 loop: CASRGTGIYGYTF. The DNA for the CDR3 is TGTGCCAGCAGAGGAACAGGGATCTATGGCTACACCTTC. The chain has TRBV28 and TRBJ1-2; tentatively, D is TRBD1 (6 bases). Per germline, CDR1 MDHEN and CDR2 SYDVKM. The CDR3 runs to 13 residues. Trimming shortened V by 6 bases and J by 4 bases, and 12 bases separated the two germline ends.

This clonotype was recorded at least ten times. The chain has TRBV28 and TRBJ2-5, with D perhaps matching TRBD2 (5 bases). There are 14 residues in the CDR3. Germline-derived CDR1 and CDR2 are MDHEN and SYDVKM. The V gene lost 5 bases and the J gene lost 4 bases, with 14 bases spanning the gap. In nucleotides, the CDR3 is TGTGCCAGCAGTGGCCGGGCCGAGGGAGAGACCCAGTACTTC. Its protein is CASSGRAEGETQYF.

As regards this clonotype: This may arise from a read error, as a much more abundant clone is one base away. DNA of the CDR3: TGTGCCAGCAGGGCTAGCGGGTTGAGCGGCGAGCAGTACTTC. Protein: CASRASGLSGEQYF. The rearrangement joins TRBV6-1 to TRBJ2-7; 8 nucleotides match TRBD2. The CDR3 covers 14 residues. Per the germline V gene, CDR1 is MNHNS and CDR2 is SASEGT. With V trimmed by 6 bases and J by 6 bases, 10 bases remained unmatched.

At least ten counts were recorded for this clonotype. This chain's CDR3 is CASSLRLADGETQYF. The DNA for the CDR3 is TGTGCCAGCAGTTTACGGCTAGCGGATGGGGAGACCCAGTACTTC. The genes are TRBV12-3 or TRBV12-4 and TRBJ2-5; the match to TRBD2 covers 7 bases. The CDR3 consists of 15 residues. The ends lost 2 bases at V and 5 bases at J; junction bases unmatched: 8.

This clonotype was observed a few times. The V gene is TRBV29-1, the J gene TRBJ2-3; no firm D call. There are 15 residues in the CDR3. The V and J ends lost 5 bases and 3 bases respectively, with 18 bases between them. Germline V gene lookup returns CDR1 SQVTM and CDR2 ANQGSEA. The DNA of the CDR3 is TGCAGCGTTAAGGGTCCAGGACCTCAGACAGATACGCAGTATTTT. Its protein product is CSVKGPGPQTDTQYF.

The table lists this clonotype with many counts. The V call is TRBV7-2, the J call TRBJ1-1, with 10 nucleotides matching TRBD1. Unmatched junction bases numbered 8, after V lost 3 bases and J lost 10 bases. CDR1 and CDR2 from the germline V gene are SGHTA and FQGNSA. This CDR3 comprises 14 residues. CDR3 residues: CASSFSGTGERAFF. As DNA, the CDR3 is TGTGCCAGCAGCTTTAGTGGGACAGGGGAGCGAGCTTTCTTT.

The rearrangement uses TRBV5-1 and TRBJ1-4; D remains unclear. The length of the CDR3 is 13 residues. Per the germline V gene, CDR1 is SGHRS and CDR2 is YFSETQ. The V end was cut by 4 bases, the J end by 6 bases, with 10 bases between. CDR3 bases: TGCGCCAGCAGCGTTAGTAGGGATGAAAAACTGTTTTTT. Translated, it gives CASSVSRDEKLFF.

The chain recombines TRBV6-1 with TRBJ2-5; TRBD1 matches at 9 bases. Looked up from germline, CDR1 is MNHNS and CDR2 is SASEGT. The length of the CDR3 is 16 residues. With V trimmed by 3 bases and J by 3 bases, 8 bases remained unmatched. The CDR3 DNA reads as TGTGCCAGCAGTGATTTGGGGACAGGGTCAAAAGAGACCCAGTACTTC. Translating it yields CASSDLGTGSKETQYF.

In DNA, the CDR3 is TGTGCCAGCAGTTACTCGACGGCGAGCGGGACCGAGGACGAGCAGTTCTTC. As protein: CASSYSTASGTEDEQFF. The V call is TRBV6-2 or TRBV6-3, the J call TRBJ2-1; 7 bases map to TRBD2. In germline, CDR1 is MNHEY, CDR2 SVGEGT. The CDR3 has 17 residues. V lost 0 bases to trimming and J lost 10 bases; unmatched junction nucleotides: 15.

This clonotype was observed a handful of times. This chain connects TRBV5-4 to TRBJ2-3, with D maybe TRBD2 (6 bases). The length of the CDR3 is 17 residues. Trimming stripped 5 bases from V and 0 bases from J, with 19 bases between. Germline CDR1 is SGHNT and CDR2 is YYREEE (reference sequence). CDR3 protein: CASRQGTPVTSTDTQYF. The CDR3 DNA reads as TGTGCCAGCAGACAAGGGACTCCCGTAACTAGCACAGATACGCAGTATTTT.

CDR3 sequence reads: CASSTHLRTGGADYGYTF. The CDR3, as DNA: TGTGCCAGTAGTACCCACCTACGCACAGGGGGCGCGGACTATGGCTACACCTTC. The chain links TRBV19 to TRBJ1-2; 9 bases match TRBD1. V lost 4 bases to trimming and J lost 3 bases; unmatched junction nucleotides: 15. In germline, CDR1 is LNHDA, CDR2 SQIVND (reference sequence). The CDR3 extends over 18 amino acids. The full variable domain, in which reference TRBV19 and TRBJ1-2 provide the parts outside the CDR3, is DGGITQSPKYLFRKEGQNVTLSCEQNLNHDAMYWYRQDPGQGLRLIYYSQIVNDFQKGDIAEGYSVSREKKESFPLTVTSAQKNPTAFYLCASSTHLRTGGADYGYTFGSGTRLTVV.

This clonotype occurred many times. The chain employs TRBV3-1 and TRBJ1-5; tentative D call: TRBD1 (6 bases). Trimming left V 0 bases short and J 7 bases short, with 13 bases between. The CDR3 runs to 15 residues. The germline V gene encodes CDR1 LGHDT and CDR2 YNNKEL (reference sequence). CDR3 loop: CASSQDSQGRQPQHF. The CDR3 DNA reads TGTGCCAGCAGCCAAGATAGCCAGGGGAGACAGCCCCAGCATTTT. Full variable domain (rest looked up from reference TRBV3-1 and TRBJ1-5): DTAVSQTPKYLVTQMGNDKSIKCEQNLGHDTMYWYKQDSKKFLKIMFSYNNKELIINETVPNRFSPKSPDKAHLNLHINSLELGDSAVYFCASSQDSQGRQPQHFGDGTRLSIL.

This clonotype was detected many times. The chain is built from TRBV20-1 and TRBJ1-1; D call uncertain. Per germline, CDR1 DFQATT and CDR2 SNEGSKA (reference sequence). This CDR3 has 13 residues. Trimming took off 3 bases at V and 0 bases at J, with 8 bases between the two ends. The DNA of the CDR3 is TGCAGTGCTAGGCGTTATATGAACACTGAAGCTTTCTTT. Amino acid sequence: CSARRYMNTEAFF.

The table lists this clonotype with a few counts. In DNA form, the CDR3 reads TGCGCCAGCAGCCCGGGGACAGGGAGTAATGAAAAACTGTTTTTT. This encodes CASSPGTGSNEKLFF. This chain connects TRBV5-1 to TRBJ1-4; 9 bases fit TRBD1. This CDR3 contains 15 residues. CDR1 is SGHRS and CDR2 is YFSETQ in the germline V gene. The V segment lost 4 bases and the J segment 4 bases; nucleotides outside the gene matches: 5.

The rearrangement joins TRBV5-5 to TRBJ2-1; TRBD2 aligns across 11 bases. Unmatched junction bases numbered 15, after V lost 4 bases and J lost 9 bases. The CDR3 is 17 residues long. In germline, CDR1 is SGHKS, CDR2 YYEKEE (reference sequence). CDR3 sequence (DNA): TGTGCCAGCAGCCCAGTAGCGGGAGGGCATCTCGGGTTTGAGCAGTTCTTC. Its translation is CASSPVAGGHLGFEQFF.